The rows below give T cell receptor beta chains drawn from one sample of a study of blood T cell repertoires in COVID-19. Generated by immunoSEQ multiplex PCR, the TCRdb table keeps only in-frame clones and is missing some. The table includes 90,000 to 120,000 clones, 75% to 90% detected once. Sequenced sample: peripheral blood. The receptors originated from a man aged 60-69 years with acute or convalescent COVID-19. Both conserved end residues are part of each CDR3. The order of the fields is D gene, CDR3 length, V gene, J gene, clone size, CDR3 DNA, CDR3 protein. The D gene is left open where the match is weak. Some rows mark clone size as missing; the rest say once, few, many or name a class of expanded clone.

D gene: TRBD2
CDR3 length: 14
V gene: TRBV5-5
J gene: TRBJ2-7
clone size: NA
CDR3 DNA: TGTGCCAGCAGCCCCCGGGACTACTCCTACGAGCAGTACTTC
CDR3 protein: CASSPRDYSYEQYF

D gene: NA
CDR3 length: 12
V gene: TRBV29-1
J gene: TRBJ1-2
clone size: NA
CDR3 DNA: TGCAGCGTTGAACCTGTTAACTATGGCTACACCTTC
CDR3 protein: CSVEPVNYGYTF

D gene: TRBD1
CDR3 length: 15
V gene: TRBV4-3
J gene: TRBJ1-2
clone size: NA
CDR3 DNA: TGCGCCAGCAGCCAAGATGCCAGGGGGCGGATTGGCTACACCTTC
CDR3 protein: CASSQDARGRIGYTF

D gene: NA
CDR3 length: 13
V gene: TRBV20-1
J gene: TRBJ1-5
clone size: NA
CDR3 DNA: TGCAGTGCTAGTTTGGGCCCGAATCAGCCCCAGCATTTT
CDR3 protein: CSASLGPNQPQHF

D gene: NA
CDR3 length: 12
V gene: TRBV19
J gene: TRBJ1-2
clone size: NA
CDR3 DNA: TGTGCCAGTAGTTGGGAGGATCGTGGCTACACCTTC
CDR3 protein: CASSWEDRGYTF

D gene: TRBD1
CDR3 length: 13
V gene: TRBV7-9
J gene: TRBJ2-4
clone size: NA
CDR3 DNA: TGTGCCAGCGGGGGACAGGGGAAAAACATTCAGTACTTC
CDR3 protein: CASGGQGKNIQYF

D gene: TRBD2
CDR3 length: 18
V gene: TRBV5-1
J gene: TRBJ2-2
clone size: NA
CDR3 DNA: TGCGCCAGCCGACGACTAGCGGGAGGGCCTTCGAACACCGGGGAGCTGTTTTTT
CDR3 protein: CASRRLAGGPSNTGELFF

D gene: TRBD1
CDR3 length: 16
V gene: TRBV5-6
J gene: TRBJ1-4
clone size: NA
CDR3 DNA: TGTGCCAGCAGCTCCGAGGGACAGGTTCGGAATGAAAAACTGTTTTTT
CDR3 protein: CASSSEGQVRNEKLFF

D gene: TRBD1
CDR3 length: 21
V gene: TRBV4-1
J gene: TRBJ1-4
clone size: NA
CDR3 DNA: TGCGCCAGCAGCCACCGCCGGACCGGGACAGGGGGCGGAACAACTAATGAAAAACTGTTTTTT
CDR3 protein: CASSHRRTGTGGGTTNEKLFF

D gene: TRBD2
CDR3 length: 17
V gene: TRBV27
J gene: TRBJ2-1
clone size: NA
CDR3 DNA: TGTGCCAGCAGTTCCACCACCGGGACTAGCGGGGCCAATGAGCAGTTCTTC
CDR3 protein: CASSSTTGTSGANEQFF

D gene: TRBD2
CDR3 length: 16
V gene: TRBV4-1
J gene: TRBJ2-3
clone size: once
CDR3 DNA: TGCGCCAGCAGCCAGACTAGCGGGAGTCTAGTAGATACGCAGTATTTT
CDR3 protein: CASSQTSGSLVDTQYF

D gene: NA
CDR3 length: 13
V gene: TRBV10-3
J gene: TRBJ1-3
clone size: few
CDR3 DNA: TGTGCCATCAGTGAGCCCCAGGGTCACACCATATATTTT
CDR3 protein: CAISEPQGHTIYF

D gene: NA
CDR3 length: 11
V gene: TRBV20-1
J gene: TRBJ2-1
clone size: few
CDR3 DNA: TGCAGTGCTAGATCCGGGACACAGCAGTTCTTC
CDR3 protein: CSARSGTQQFF

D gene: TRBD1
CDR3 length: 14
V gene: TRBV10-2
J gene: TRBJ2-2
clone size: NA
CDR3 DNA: TGCGCCACCTCGGGACAGGGGGCGACTGGGGAGCTGTTTTTT
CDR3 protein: CATSGQGATGELFF

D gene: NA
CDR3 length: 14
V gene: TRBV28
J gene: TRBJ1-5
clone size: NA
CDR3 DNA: TGTGCCAGCAGTTTCCAGGGGAACAATCAGCCCCAGCATTTT
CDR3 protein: CASSFQGNNQPQHF

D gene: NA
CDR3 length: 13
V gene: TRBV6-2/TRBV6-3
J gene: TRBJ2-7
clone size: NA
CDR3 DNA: TGTGCCAGCAGCTCGTCGGGTACCTACGAGCAGTACTTC
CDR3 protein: CASSSSGTYEQYF

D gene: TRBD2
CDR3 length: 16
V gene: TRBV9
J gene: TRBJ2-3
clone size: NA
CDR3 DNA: TGTGCCAGCAGCGTCGGGGGCGGGAGGGTTGCAGATACGCAGTATTTT
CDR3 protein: CASSVGGGRVADTQYF

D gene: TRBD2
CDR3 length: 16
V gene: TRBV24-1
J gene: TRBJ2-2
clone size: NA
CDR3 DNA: TGTGCCACCAGTGATTTGGGACGGGAGCGGGACGGGGAGCTGTTTTTT
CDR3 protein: CATSDLGRERDGELFF

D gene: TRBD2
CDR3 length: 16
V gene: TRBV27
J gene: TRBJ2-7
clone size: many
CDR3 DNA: TGTGCCAGCAGTTCGATACTAGCGGGGTCTCCCTACGAGCAGTACTTC
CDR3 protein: CASSSILAGSPYEQYF

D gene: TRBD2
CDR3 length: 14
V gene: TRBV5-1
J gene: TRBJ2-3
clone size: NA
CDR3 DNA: TGCGCCAGCAGCCGCGGGGGTAGCACAGATACGCAGTATTTT
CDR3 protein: CASSRGGSTDTQYF

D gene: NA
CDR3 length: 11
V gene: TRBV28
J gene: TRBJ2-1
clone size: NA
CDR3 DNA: TGTGCCAGCAGTTACAATTTAGGGGTCTTCTTC
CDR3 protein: CASSYNLGVFF

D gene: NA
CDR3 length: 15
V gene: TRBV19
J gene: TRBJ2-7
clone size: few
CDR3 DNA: TGTGCCAGTAGTAGAAAGGGGGAGGGCCCCTACGAGCAGTACTTC
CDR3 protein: CASSRKGEGPYEQYF

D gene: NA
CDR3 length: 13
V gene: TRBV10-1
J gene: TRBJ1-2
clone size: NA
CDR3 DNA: TGCGCCAGCAGTACGGACAGCACCTATGGCTACACCTTC
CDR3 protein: CASSTDSTYGYTF

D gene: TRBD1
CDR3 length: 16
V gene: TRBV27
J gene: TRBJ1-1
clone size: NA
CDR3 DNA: TGTGCCAGCAGTCAGCCGGGACAGGGGGCTAACACTGAAGCTTTCTTT
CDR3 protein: CASSQPGQGANTEAFF

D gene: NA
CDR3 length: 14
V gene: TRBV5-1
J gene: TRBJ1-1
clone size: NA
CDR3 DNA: TGCGCCAGCAGCTTGGGACAAAGGAACACTGAAGCTTTCTTT
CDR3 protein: CASSLGQRNTEAFF

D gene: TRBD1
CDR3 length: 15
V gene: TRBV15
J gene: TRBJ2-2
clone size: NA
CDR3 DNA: TGTGCCACCAGCAGAGATGACAGGGCTAACGGGGAGCTGTTTTTT
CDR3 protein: CATSRDDRANGELFF

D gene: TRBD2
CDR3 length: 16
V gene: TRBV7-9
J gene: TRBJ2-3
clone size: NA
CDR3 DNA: TGTGCCAGCAGCTTGTTAGCGGGAGATTTAACAGATACGCAGTATTTT
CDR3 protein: CASSLLAGDLTDTQYF

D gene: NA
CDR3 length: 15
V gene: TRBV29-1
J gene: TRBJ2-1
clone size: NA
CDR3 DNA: TGCAGCGTCCTAGATGAACTGATCCAAAACAATGAGCAGTTCTTC
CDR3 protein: CSVLDELIQNNEQFF

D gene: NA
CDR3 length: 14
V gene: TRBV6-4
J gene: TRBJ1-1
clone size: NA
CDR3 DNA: TGTGCCAGCAGTGTCCAACCGGGAGACACTGAAGCTTTCTTT
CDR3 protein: CASSVQPGDTEAFF

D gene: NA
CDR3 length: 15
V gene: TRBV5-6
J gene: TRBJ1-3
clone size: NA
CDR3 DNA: TGTGCCAGCAGCTTGGGGGCTGTCGGAGGAAACACCATATATTTT
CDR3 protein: CASSLGAVGGNTIYF

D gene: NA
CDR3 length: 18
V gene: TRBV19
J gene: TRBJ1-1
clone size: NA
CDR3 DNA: TGTGCCAGTAGTAAACCCATGGGGCGGAATCGCCTAAACACTGAAGCTTTCTTT
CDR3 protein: CASSKPMGRNRLNTEAFF

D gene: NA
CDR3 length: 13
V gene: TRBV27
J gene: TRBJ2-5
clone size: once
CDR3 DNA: TGTGCCAGCAGTTCCTGGGACATCGGGACCCAGTACTTC
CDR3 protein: CASSSWDIGTQYF

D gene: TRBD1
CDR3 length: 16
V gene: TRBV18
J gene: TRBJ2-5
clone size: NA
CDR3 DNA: TGTGCCAGCTCACCATCCCCGGGACAGGGGCGCGAGACCCAGTACTTC
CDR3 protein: CASSPSPGQGRETQYF

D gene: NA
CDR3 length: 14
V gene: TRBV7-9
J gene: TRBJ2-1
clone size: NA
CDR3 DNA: TGTGCCAGCAGCTTAGGAATTGTAGGGGCAGGGGAGTTCTTC
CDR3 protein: CASSLGIVGAGEFF

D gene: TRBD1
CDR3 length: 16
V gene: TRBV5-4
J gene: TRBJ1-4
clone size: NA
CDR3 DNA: TGTGCCAGCAGCATCGGGACAGGGTTTTTTCGTGAAAAACTGTTTTTT
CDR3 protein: CASSIGTGFFREKLFF

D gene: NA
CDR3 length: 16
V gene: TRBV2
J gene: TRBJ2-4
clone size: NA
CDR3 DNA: TGTGCCAGCAGTGAAACGAACAGGGAAGCCAAAAACATTCAGTACTTC
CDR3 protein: CASSETNREAKNIQYF

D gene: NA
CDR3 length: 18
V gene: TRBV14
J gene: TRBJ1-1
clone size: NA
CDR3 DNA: TGTGCCAGCAGCCACCGCCCCTATACGACAGGAGAGAACACTGAAGCTTTCTTT
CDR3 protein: CASSHRPYTTGENTEAFF

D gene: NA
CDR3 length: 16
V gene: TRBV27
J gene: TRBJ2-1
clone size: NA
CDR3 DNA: TGTGCCAGCAGTCCGGTTACAGGAGCTACCTACAATGAGCAGTTCTTC
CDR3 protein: CASSPVTGATYNEQFF

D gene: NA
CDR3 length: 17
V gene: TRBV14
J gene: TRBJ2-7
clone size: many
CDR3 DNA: TGTGCCAGCAGCCAAGATTTCACAGGGCCGACTCCTTACGAGCAGTACTTC
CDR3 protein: CASSQDFTGPTPYEQYF

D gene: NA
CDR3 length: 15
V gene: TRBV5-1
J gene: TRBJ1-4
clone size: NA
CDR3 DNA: TGCGCCAGCAGCTTGCGGGGGGCAGGGTATGAAAAACTGTTTTTT
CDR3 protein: CASSLRGAGYEKLFF

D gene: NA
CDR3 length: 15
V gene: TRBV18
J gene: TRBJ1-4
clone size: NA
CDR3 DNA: TGTGCCAGCTCCCTAGAGGCTGGAAGGGGTGAAAAACTGTTTTTT
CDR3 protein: CASSLEAGRGEKLFF

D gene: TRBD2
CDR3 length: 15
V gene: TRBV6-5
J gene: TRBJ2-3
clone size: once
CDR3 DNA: TGTGCCAGCAGTTACGGAGCGGGGTCCACAGATACGCAGTATTTT
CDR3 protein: CASSYGAGSTDTQYF

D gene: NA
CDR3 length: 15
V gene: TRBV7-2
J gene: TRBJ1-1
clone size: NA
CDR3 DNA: TGTGCCAGCAGCCCACGGGTTACAGGAGTCACTGAAGCTTTCTTT
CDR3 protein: CASSPRVTGVTEAFF

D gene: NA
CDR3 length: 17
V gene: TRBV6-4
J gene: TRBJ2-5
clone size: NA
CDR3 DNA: TGTGCCAGCAGTGACCCCTGTAGGGGAGGGGGGGCAGAGACCCAGTACTTC
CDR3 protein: CASSDPCRGGGAETQYF

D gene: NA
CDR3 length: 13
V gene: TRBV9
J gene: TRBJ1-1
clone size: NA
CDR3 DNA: TGTGCCAGCAGCCCCGAGATGCAGGGAAGGGCTTTCTTT
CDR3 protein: CASSPEMQGRAFF

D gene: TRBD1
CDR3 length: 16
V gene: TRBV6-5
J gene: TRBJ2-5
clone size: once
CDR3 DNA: TGTGCCAGCAGTTACTCTCAACCCACAGGGGCAGAGACCCAGTACTTC
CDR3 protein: CASSYSQPTGAETQYF

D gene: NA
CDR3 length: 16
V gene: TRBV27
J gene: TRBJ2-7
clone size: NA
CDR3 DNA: TGTGCCAGCAGTTATGCGGGAACAGTGGGTACCTACGAGCAGTACTTC
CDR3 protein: CASSYAGTVGTYEQYF

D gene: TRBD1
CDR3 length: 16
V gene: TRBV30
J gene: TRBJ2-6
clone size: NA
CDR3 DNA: TGTGCCTGGAGTCGACAGGGGGCGCTTGGGGCCAACGTCCTGACTTTC
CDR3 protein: CAWSRQGALGANVLTF

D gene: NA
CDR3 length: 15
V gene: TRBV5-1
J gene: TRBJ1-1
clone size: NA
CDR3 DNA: TGCGCCAGCAGCCTTCCGGACATGGGGAACACTGAAGCTTTCTTT
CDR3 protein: CASSLPDMGNTEAFF

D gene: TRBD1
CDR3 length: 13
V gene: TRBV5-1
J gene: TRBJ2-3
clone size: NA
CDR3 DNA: TGCGCCAGCAGCAACACTGAGGACAGGGCGTCGTATTTT
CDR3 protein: CASSNTEDRASYF

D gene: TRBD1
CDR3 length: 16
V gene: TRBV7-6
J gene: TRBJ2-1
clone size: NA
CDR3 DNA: TGTGCCAGCAGCTTAACAGGGGGGACGGTGTCAAATGAGCAGTTCTTC
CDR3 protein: CASSLTGGTVSNEQFF

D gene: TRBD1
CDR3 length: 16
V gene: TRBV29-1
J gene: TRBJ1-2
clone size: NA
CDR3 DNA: TGCAGCGTTGGACAGGGGGTTCGTTCGAGAAACTATGGCTACACCTTC
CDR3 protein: CSVGQGVRSRNYGYTF